A single sample is the source of the 11 T cell receptor beta chains below, sequenced in a study of blood T cell repertoires in COVID-19. Assay: immunoSEQ multiplex PCR; the TCRdb copy retains only in-frame clones and omits some. The sample holds roughly 310,000 clones, 89% seen once. Sequencing was carried out using PBMCs or T cells enriched from blood (not recorded which). Source of these receptors: a woman in her thirties or forties who had recovered from COVID-19.

The J gene is TRBJ1-2, the V gene TRBV27; D is possibly TRBD1 (5 bases). Germline V CDR1 and CDR2: MNHEY, SMNVEV (reference sequence). The CDR3 has 13 amino acids. Trimming took off 2 bases at V and 4 bases at J, with 8 bases between the two ends. Here the CDR3 reads CASSLLQGYGYTF. The CDR3 nucleotides are TGTGCCAGCAGTTTACTGCAGGGCTATGGCTACACCTTC.

CDR3 nucleotide sequence: TGCGCCAGCAGCGACAGGGCGGTGGGCTCCTACGAGCAGTACTTC. It translates to CASSDRAVGSYEQYF. The chain carries TRBV10-2 and TRBJ2-7; 7 nucleotides agree with TRBD1. Germline CDR1 is WSHSY and CDR2 is SAAADI. After removal of 6 bases from V and 0 bases from J, the junction contained 8 bases not matched to a gene. This CDR3 is built from 15 residues.

This chain joins TRBV10-3 and TRBJ1-1, with D perhaps matching TRBD1 (5 bases). V lost 5 bases, J lost 2 bases, and 12 bases lay in between. Per germline, CDR1 ENHRY and CDR2 SYGVKD. The CDR3 is 14 amino acids. The CDR3 is CAISSNGQNTEAFF. The CDR3 DNA reads as TGTGCCATCAGTAGCAACGGACAAAACACTGAAGCTTTCTTT.

In its sample, this clone was seen a few times. V is TRBV30 and J is TRBJ2-5, with 10 bases aligning to TRBD2. V was clipped by 0 bases and J by 0 bases; unmatched bases: 7. The V gene's germline CDR1 is GTSNPN and CDR2 SVGIG (reference sequence). The CDR3 sequence is 17 residues long. The CDR3 region has the DNA TGTGCCTGGAGTGTACGTCTAGCGGGGGTGTACCAAGAGACCCAGTACTTC. Translating gives CAWSVRLAGVYQETQYF.

The chain couples TRBV4-2 to TRBJ2-3; tentatively, D is TRBD2 (6 bases). Germline values: CDR1 LGHNA, CDR2 YNFKEQ. The germline V and J ends were trimmed by 3 bases and 4 bases, with 14 bases remaining between them. The CDR3 is 15 amino acids. CDR3 region: CASSHYGSVADTQYF. CDR3 nucleotides: TGTGCCAGCAGCCACTACGGGAGTGTAGCAGATACGCAGTATTTT.

The chain recombines TRBV7-9 with TRBJ2-1; the D gene is possibly TRBD1 (6 bases). The germline V gene has CDR1 SEHNR and CDR2 FQNEAQ (reference sequence). The germline V and J ends were trimmed by 1 base and 10 bases, with 14 bases remaining between them. The CDR3 runs to 14 residues. CDR3 coding DNA: TGTGCCAGCAGCTTAGGGAGACAGGATGGGGAGCAGTTCTTC. Translation gives CASSLGRQDGEQFF.

The genes are TRBV4-3 and TRBJ2-3; D not resolved. Germline V gene sequence: CDR1 LGHNA, CDR2 YSLEER. V lost 0 bases to trimming and J lost 7 bases, with 17 bases between them. The CDR3 is made up of 16 amino acids. DNA for the CDR3: TGCGCCAGCAGCCAAGATCACGACGGGTACACCTATACGCAGTATTTT. Translating gives CASSQDHDGYTYTQYF.

This sequence joins TRBV27 and TRBJ2-1; TRBD2 aligns across 8 bases. J was trimmed by 8 bases and V by 8 bases; bases with no gene match: 11. Germline values: CDR1 MNHEY, CDR2 SMNVEV (reference sequence). CDR3 length: 14 residues. CDR3 in amino acids: CASGTGTRGYEQFF. CDR3 nucleotide sequence: TGTGCCAGCGGTACCGGGACTAGGGGCTATGAGCAGTTCTTC.

The chain couples TRBV5-1 to TRBJ2-1; 10 positions agree with TRBD2. V shed 3 bases and J 1 base; nucleotides not matched to a gene: 10. CDR1 is SGHRS, CDR2 YFSETQ, per germline. The CDR3 has 18 amino acids. CDR3 nucleotides: TGCGCCAGCAGCTGGGTAGCGGGAGGTAGTGGGTCCTACAATGAGCAGTTCTTC. Residues: CASSWVAGGSGSYNEQFF.

The CDR3 sequence: CSVEDDIRSTGELFF. In DNA, the CDR3 is TGCAGCGTTGAAGACGACATACGATCTACCGGGGAGCTGTTTTTT. This sequence joins TRBV29-1 and TRBJ2-2; unclear D gene. Germline V lookup: CDR1 SQVTM, CDR2 ANQGSEA. V shed 0 bases and J shed 5 bases, with 13 bases lying between them. This CDR3 region has 15 residues.

The chain links TRBV3-1 (or the pseudogene TRBV3-2) to TRBJ2-2; unclear D gene. CDR1 and CDR2 (germline): LGHDT, YNNKEL (reference sequence). The V end lost 3 bases, the J end lost 1 base, and 9 bases lay between the germline ends. The CDR3 is 15 residues long. CDR3 protein: CASSQARQNTGELFF. The CDR3 nucleotides read TGTGCCAGCAGCCAGGCAAGACAGAACACCGGGGAGCTGTTTTTT.